One T cell receptor beta chain is described in this entry. This CDR3 region has 14 residues. Germline CDR1 reads SQVTM; CDR2 reads ANQGSEA. V lost 3 bases, J lost 3 bases, and 13 bases lay in between. Patients of the Seattle cohort, enrolled during active infection, were followed longitudinally. These data are taken from a study of blood T cell repertoires in COVID-19. Study information: Samples came from the United States, Italy and Spain, spanning acute and convalescent COVID-19. Sample material is recorded as cDNA or gDNA derived from T cells, B-cell-depleted T cells, or PBMCs.

Authors' data handling: By means of reference gene primer amplification, nucleated cell counts were estimated. Using immunoSEQ multiplex PCR, the repertoire was profiled, and TCRdb retains in-frame clones only, with some absent. The V and J calls and clone size come from that table; D and trimming were worked out from the DNA. The repertoire holds under 300,000 clones, with 90% as singletons. The TCR was taken from a woman aged 60-75 years with COVID-19, enrolled during active disease. The sample consisted of peripheral blood. This sequence joins TRBV29-1 and TRBJ2-3; D is perhaps TRBD2 (6 bases). The CDR3 sequence: CSVEGLLGTDTQYF. CDR3 DNA: TGCAGCGTTGAGGGACTCCTGGGGACAGATACGCAGTATTTT.